These T cell receptor beta chains were read from a single sample in a study of response to subunit inactivated influenza vaccine. TCRdb re-called the RT-PCR reads with MiXCR, one entry per CDR3 protein. The sample carries 800,000 or so distinct CDR3 sequences, roughly 20% recorded once. The input for sequencing was PBMCs from blood, taken roughly 5 days after vaccination. The receptors were gathered from a man aged 50 to 59 who received an inactivated influenza vaccine. Each CDR3 is given with its conserved first and last residue. The D gene is left open where the match is weak. The listing skips clone size in some rows; elsewhere it reads once, few, many or a size class.

V: TRBV4-3
size: .
J: TRBJ2-7
D: .
CDR3: CASSQDDGWRYEQYF
DNA: TGCGCCAGCAGCCAAGATGATGGGTGGAGATACGAGCAGTACTTC

V: TRBV3-1
size: .
J: TRBJ2-3
D: TRBD2
CDR3: CASSQSSGRADTQYF
DNA: TGTGCCAGCAGCCAATCTAGCGGCCGAGCAGATACGCAGTATTTT

V: TRBV3-1
size: many
J: TRBJ2-1
D: TRBD2
CDR3: CASSPPPGLAGGDEQFF
DNA: TGTGCCAGCAGCCCGCCTCCGGGACTAGCGGGAGGGGATGAGCAGTTCTTC

V: TRBV3-1
size: few
J: TRBJ2-7
D: .
CDR3: CASSQGFPGFYEQYF
DNA: TGTGCCAGCAGCCAAGGATTCCCAGGGTTCTACGAGCAGTACTTC

V: TRBV12-3/TRBV12-4
size: few
J: TRBJ2-5
D: .
CDR3: CASSSSPSGRETQYF
DNA: TGTGCCAGCAGTTCTTCTCCGAGCGGTAGGGAGACCCAGTACTTC

V: TRBV15
size: .
J: TRBJ2-6
D: TRBD2
CDR3: CATSSRLAGGANVLTF
DNA: TGTGCCACCAGCAGCAGACTAGCAGGTGGGGCCAACGTCCTGACTTTC

V: TRBV6-1
size: few
J: TRBJ2-7
D: .
CDR3: CASRSEGPSSYEQYF
DNA: TGTGCCAGCAGATCGGAGGGTCCTAGCTCCTACGAGCAGTACTTC

V: TRBV27
size: .
J: TRBJ1-1
D: .
CDR3: CASSLVKGIFTEAFF
DNA: TGTGCCAGCAGTTTAGTGAAGGGGATTTTCACTGAAGCTTTCTTT

V: TRBV7-2
size: few
J: TRBJ2-3
D: TRBD1
CDR3: CASSLASGSGQALDTQYF
DNA: TGTGCCAGCAGCTTAGCCTCGGGGTCGGGACAGGCTTTGGATACGCAGTATTTT

V: TRBV24-1
size: few
J: TRBJ2-1
D: .
CDR3: CATSGPNQDYPLVEQFF
DNA: TGTGCCACCAGTGGCCCAAACCAGGATTATCCTCTGGTGGAGCAGTTCTTC

V: TRBV12-3/TRBV12-4
size: few
J: TRBJ2-4
D: TRBD1
CDR3: CASSPRQGDIQYF
DNA: TGTGCCAGCAGCCCACGACAGGGGGACATTCAGTACTTC

V: TRBV7-2
size: many
J: TRBJ1-2
D: .
CDR3: CASSLVWGEDYGYTF
DNA: TGTGCCAGCAGCTTAGTTTGGGGAGAAGACTATGGCTACACCTTC

V: TRBV6-6
size: .
J: TRBJ2-5
D: .
CDR3: CASLRQNQETQYF
DNA: TGTGCCAGCCTTAGGCAAAACCAAGAGACCCAGTACTTC